A selection of T cell receptor beta chains follows, all from one sample in a study of blood T cell repertoires in COVID-19. Method: immunoSEQ multiplex PCR; TCRdb's copy keeps in-frame clones and lacks some. The sample records over 100,000 clones, 85% to 90% being singletons. The sample taken for sequencing was peripheral blood. These TCRs come from a man older than 75 with acute or convalescent COVID-19. CDR3s include the opening cysteine and the closing phenylalanine or tryptophan. A D gene is named only where the DNA matches it firmly. Size values are once, few and many counts, or a class for expanded clones, and some rows have none.

j_gene,abundance,v_gene,d_gene,CDR3aa,CDR3nt
TRBJ2-3,NA,TRBV28,NA,CASSRDPGVDTQYF,TGTGCCAGCAGTCGGGACCCGGGGGTGGATACGCAGTATTTT
TRBJ2-7,NA,TRBV29-1,TRBD2,CSVDSGQEQYF,TGCAGCGTTGATAGCGGGCAAGAGCAGTACTTC
TRBJ1-5,NA,TRBV10-2,NA,CASQWDTQGPQHF,TGCGCCAGCCAATGGGACACCCAAGGGCCCCAGCATTTT
TRBJ2-5,once,TRBV10-3,TRBD2,CAISESSGGATTQYF,TGTGCCATCAGTGAGTCTAGCGGGGGGGCCACGACCCAGTACTTC
TRBJ2-4,NA,TRBV9,NA,CASSVGTVDPKNIQYF,TGTGCCAGCAGCGTAGGGACAGTAGATCCCAAAAACATTCAGTACTTC
TRBJ1-6,NA,TRBV19,NA,CASSLRRENSPLHF,TGTGCCAGTAGTCTCCGGAGGGAGAATTCACCCCTCCACTTT
TRBJ1-2,once,TRBV7-2,NA,CASRSTGYYGYTF,TGTGCCAGCAGGTCGACAGGCTACTATGGCTACACCTTC
TRBJ2-2,NA,TRBV6-1,TRBD2,CASSESHGASGRAGTFVGELFF,TGTGCCAGCAGTGAATCCCATGGAGCTAGCGGGAGGGCCGGGACGTTTGTCGGGGAGCTGTTTTTT
TRBJ1-1,once,TRBV30,NA,CAWSVRQVEAFF,TGTGCCTGGAGTGTTAGGCAGGTTGAAGCTTTCTTT
TRBJ2-5,NA,TRBV18,TRBD2,CASSPSAGLAGKETQYF,TGTGCCAGCTCACCATCAGCGGGACTAGCGGGTAAAGAGACCCAGTACTTC
TRBJ1-3,NA,TRBV2,NA,CATRRDSGNTIYF,TGTGCCACCCGCCGAGACTCTGGAAACACCATATATTTT
TRBJ1-4,NA,TRBV9,NA,CASSGDKREKLFF,TGTGCCAGCAGCGGAGATAAGCGGGAAAAACTGTTTTTT
TRBJ2-1,NA,TRBV11-1,TRBD2,CASSQTSGRINEQFF,TGTGCCAGCAGCCAGACTAGCGGGAGGATCAATGAGCAGTTCTTC
TRBJ2-1,NA,TRBV24-1,TRBD1,CATSDQMGQSSYNEQFF,TGTGCCACCAGTGACCAGATGGGACAGAGCTCCTACAATGAGCAGTTCTTC
TRBJ2-6,NA,TRBV5-5,TRBD1,CASSDDRGRTGANVLTF,TGTGCCAGCAGCGATGACAGGGGGCGAACTGGGGCCAACGTCCTGACTTTC
TRBJ2-7,NA,TRBV2,NA,CASRAGPSYEQYF,TGTGCCAGCAGGGCGGGGCCCTCCTACGAGCAGTACTTC
TRBJ1-1,NA,TRBV4-2,NA,CASSQAQGGLNTEAFF,TGTGCCAGCAGCCAAGCCCAGGGAGGCTTAAACACTGAAGCTTTCTTT
TRBJ2-3,NA,TRBV14,TRBD2,CASRPVVTSGRIPPTDTQYF,TGTGCCAGCAGACCTGTAGTGACTAGCGGGAGAATCCCCCCCACAGATACGCAGTATTTT
TRBJ1-1,NA,TRBV11-2,NA,CASSLDRQVSTEAFF,TGTGCCAGCAGCTTAGATCGCCAGGTCAGCACTGAAGCTTTCTTT
TRBJ2-1,NA,TRBV11-3,NA,CASSREGDNEQFF,TGTGCCAGCAGCCGAGAGGGAGACAATGAGCAGTTCTTC
TRBJ2-3,NA,TRBV9,TRBD2,CASSVGGSGGQADTQYF,TGTGCCAGCAGCGTAGGAGGGAGCGGGGGGCAAGCAGATACGCAGTATTTT
TRBJ2-1,NA,TRBV5-1,NA,CASSLGSGAGEQFF,TGCGCCAGCAGCTTGGGGTCAGGGGCCGGTGAGCAGTTCTTC
TRBJ2-7,NA,TRBV7-3,TRBD2,CARGPGTSGASSYEQYF,TGTGCCAGAGGACCCGGGACTAGCGGGGCGAGCTCCTACGAGCAGTACTTC
TRBJ2-3,NA,TRBV29-1,NA,CSVAPGTDTQYF,TGCAGCGTTGCCCCCGGCACAGATACGCAGTATTTT
TRBJ2-7,NA,TRBV5-4,NA,CASSLYHGAEQYF,TGTGCCAGCAGCCTCTACCATGGGGCCGAGCAGTACTTC
TRBJ2-5,NA,TRBV28,TRBD2,CASSTPAGGQETQYF,TGTGCCAGCAGTACCCCAGCGGGGGGACAAGAGACCCAGTACTTC
TRBJ2-7,NA,TRBV30,TRBD1,CALGQGYEQYF,TGTGCCTTGGGACAGGGCTACGAGCAGTACTTC
TRBJ2-2,few,TRBV9,NA,CASSVGGRNTGELFF,TGTGCCAGCAGCGTAGGAGGCAGGAACACCGGGGAGCTGTTTTTT
TRBJ1-1,NA,TRBV18,TRBD1,CASSPQGAASEAFF,TGTGCCAGCTCACCACAGGGGGCGGCTAGTGAAGCTTTCTTT
TRBJ2-1,NA,TRBV11-2,NA,CASSKDLALAYNEQFF,TGTGCCAGCAGCAAAGATCTAGCGCTAGCTTACAATGAGCAGTTCTTC
TRBJ1-1,NA,TRBV28,TRBD1,CASGSGGAGTEAFF,TGTGCCAGCGGCTCAGGGGGCGCCGGCACTGAAGCTTTCTTT
TRBJ1-6,NA,TRBV19,TRBD1,CASRGQNYNSPLHF,TGTGCCAGCCGGGGACAGAATTATAATTCACCCCTCCACTTT
TRBJ1-1,NA,TRBV5-6,TRBD1,CASRRPGQGATEAFF,TGTGCCAGCAGAAGGCCGGGACAGGGGGCTACTGAAGCTTTCTTT
TRBJ2-4,NA,TRBV6-2/TRBV6-3,TRBD2,CASSLSSGRAGYGKNIQYF,TGTGCCAGCAGTCTTTCTAGCGGGAGGGCTGGGTATGGCAAAAACATTCAGTACTTC
TRBJ2-5,NA,TRBV15,TRBD2,CATSASGASGKETQYF,TGTGCCACCAGCGCCTCAGGGGCTAGCGGGAAGGAGACCCAGTACTTC
TRBJ1-1,NA,TRBV5-1,NA,CASSAQGMTEAFF,TGCGCCAGCAGCGCCCAGGGGATGACTGAAGCTTTCTTT
TRBJ2-1,once,TRBV18,NA,CASSPPTGRHNEQFF,TGTGCCAGCTCACCACCGACCGGCAGGCACAATGAGCAGTTCTTC
TRBJ1-6,NA,TRBV6-5,NA,CASLMDSSNSPLHF,TGTGCCAGCTTGATGGACAGTAGTAATTCACCCCTCCACTTT
TRBJ2-5,NA,TRBV2,TRBD2,CASKGSSGGVRETQYF,TGTGCCAGCAAAGGGTCTAGCGGGGGGGTAAGAGAGACCCAGTACTTC
TRBJ2-7,NA,TRBV28,NA,CASTTGSYEQYF,TGTGCCAGCACGACAGGATCCTACGAGCAGTACTTC
TRBJ2-2,once,TRBV19,NA,CASKNLNRAPNTGELFF,TGTGCCAGTAAAAACCTTAACAGAGCCCCGAACACCGGGGAGCTGTTTTTT
TRBJ2-5,NA,TRBV7-2,NA,CASSLEAGEQETQYF,TGTGCCAGCAGCTTAGAGGCAGGGGAACAAGAGACCCAGTACTTC
TRBJ1-2,once,TRBV6-5,TRBD1,CASRGTDNYGYTF,TGTGCCAGCAGGGGGACAGATAACTATGGCTACACCTTC
TRBJ2-3,NA,TRBV7-3,NA,CASGTGAKYDTQYF,TGTGCCAGCGGGACGGGAGCAAAATATGATACGCAGTATTTT
TRBJ1-1,NA,TRBV18,NA,CASSPTGKTTEAFF,TGTGCCAGCTCCCCCACAGGGAAGACCACTGAAGCTTTCTTT
TRBJ2-3,once,TRBV5-4,TRBD1,CASSLGQGIVDTQYF,TGTGCCAGCAGCTTAGGACAGGGCATTGTAGATACGCAGTATTTT
TRBJ2-2,NA,TRBV9,TRBD1,CASSPPRGTAHGELFF,TGTGCCAGCAGCCCCCCGAGGGGGACAGCACACGGGGAGCTGTTTTTT
TRBJ2-7,few,TRBV28,TRBD2,CASSRSGRALGEQYF,TGTGCCAGCAGTCGTAGCGGGAGGGCCCTCGGGGAGCAGTACTTC